The 13 T cell receptor beta chains reported below all come from one sample, sequenced in a study of shared clonotypes between healthy human individuals. Profiled with immunoSEQ multiplex PCR; TCRdb holds only in-frame clones, not every one. This sample has approximately 710,000 clones, with 90% found just once. Input material: memory CD8+ T cells from PBMCs. Subset denoted: CD45RO+ cells pooled with CCR7-negative TemRA cells. Receptor source: a young man in good health. Some clones in this sample may be carry-over from other donors' samples.

Details on this clone: Other DNA sequences within the sample encode an identical CDR3. CDR3 nucleotides: TGTGCCAGCAGCTTACTTCGGTACGAGCAGTACTTC. Amino acid sequence: CASSLLRYEQYF. The gene calls are TRBV7-9 and TRBJ2-7, with D uncertain. This CDR3 is built from 12 residues. Germline CDR1 is SEHNR and CDR2 is FQNEAQ (reference sequence). V lost 2 bases and J 4 bases, leaving 6 bases between the germline ends.

V is TRBV2 and J is TRBJ2-2; 13 positions agree with TRBD2. V shed 9 bases and J 5 bases; nucleotides not matched to a gene: 3. Per the germline V gene, CDR1 is SNHLY and CDR2 is FYNNEI. The CDR3 sequence is 14 residues long. The CDR3: CARGTSGKTGELFF. In DNA, the CDR3 is TGTGCCAGAGGGACTAGCGGGAAGACCGGGGAGCTGTTTTTT. The whole variable domain, filled in from reference TRBV2 and TRBJ2-2, reads EPEVTQTPSHQVTQMGQEVILRCVPISNHLYFYWYRQILGQKVEFLVSFYNNEISEKSEIFDDQFSVERPDGSNFTLKIRSTKLEDSAMYFCARGTSGKTGELFFGEGSRLTVL.

The V gene is TRBV7-8, the J gene TRBJ1-1; D gene unclear. CDR1 is SGHVS and CDR2 is FQNEAQ in the germline V gene. The CDR3 spans 16 residues. Trimming cost V 3 bases and J 0 bases, with 14 bases left between them. CDR3: CASSFGPGILNTEAFF. CDR3 in DNA: TGTGCCAGCAGCTTTGGTCCAGGAATCTTGAACACTGAAGCTTTCTTT. The whole variable domain, remainder taken from reference TRBV7-8 and TRBJ1-1, is GAGVSQSPRYKVAKRGQDVALRCDPISGHVSLFWYQQALGQGPEFLTYFQNEAQLDKSGLPSDRFFAERPEGSVSTLKIQRTQQEDSAVYLCASSFGPGILNTEAFFGQGTRLTVV.

The CDR3 DNA reads as TGCACCAGCAGCCATCTGTGGCCCAGGGAGACAGATACGCAGTATTTT. Its protein product is CTSSHLWPRETDTQYF. The chain has TRBV1 and TRBJ2-3. TRBV1 is recorded as a pseudogene. The CDR3 totals 16 residues.

The chain employs TRBV30 and TRBJ2-6, with D uncertain. V lost 2 bases to trimming and J lost 1 base, with 9 bases between them. Germline V lookup: CDR1 GTSNPN, CDR2 SVGIG (reference sequence). The CDR3 covers 15 residues. For the CDR3, the DNA is TGTGCCTGGAGTTTTGGTGGGTCTGGGGCCAACGTCCTGACTTTC. It encodes CAWSFGGSGANVLTF.

This rearrangement joins TRBV10-3 to TRBJ2-7; D remains ambiguous. CDR3 length equals 13 residues. V was clipped by 2 bases and J by 7 bases, with 12 bases between them. The germline V gene has CDR1 ENHRY and CDR2 SYGVKD. The CDR3 sequence: CAISELRGREQYF. In DNA form, the CDR3 reads TGTGCCATCAGTGAGCTCCGAGGTCGGGAGCAGTACTTC.

This rearrangement joins TRBV5-1 to TRBJ2-3; D not certain. This CDR3 region has 14 residues. Germline V lookup: CDR1 SGHRS, CDR2 YFSETQ. Trimming stripped 2 bases from V and 6 bases from J, with 13 bases between. This CDR3 is CASSLVESGDTQYF. The CDR3 DNA is TGCGCCAGCAGCTTAGTGGAATCCGGGGATACGCAGTATTTT.

The chain employs TRBV2 and TRBJ2-2; the D is unclear. CDR1 is SNHLY, CDR2 FYNNEI, per germline. The CDR3 consists of 13 residues. Deletions cut 6 bases from V and 4 bases from J, with 9 bases between. The CDR3 reads CASSRPLTGELFF. The CDR3 coding sequence is TGTGCCAGCAGCCGGCCACTCACCGGGGAGCTGTTTTTT.

V is TRBV9 and J is TRBJ1-2; 12 bases are a match to TRBD1. CDR1 and CDR2 from the germline V gene are SGDLS and YYNGEE. J lost 5 bases, V lost 2 bases, and 10 bases had no gene match. The CDR3 covers 17 residues. The chain's CDR3 is CASSVRDRGLSAYGYTF. DNA for the CDR3: TGTGCCAGCAGCGTCCGGGACAGGGGGCTCTCCGCATATGGCTACACCTTC.

The genes are TRBV29-1 and TRBJ2-3; TRBD2 matches 10 bases. Per germline, CDR1 SQVTM and CDR2 ANQGSEA. This CDR3 spans 14 amino acids. The J segment lost 5 bases and the V segment lost 5 bases, leaving 7 bases of the junction unmatched. CDR3 in amino acids: CSVSGRGRIDTQYF. The CDR3 DNA reads as TGCAGCGTTAGCGGGAGGGGTAGGATAGATACGCAGTATTTT.

The V call is TRBV28, the J call TRBJ1-5, with D perhaps matching TRBD1 (5 bases). The CDR3 is 16 residues long. Germline-derived CDR1 and CDR2 are MDHEN and SYDVKM. Deletions cut 5 bases from V and 7 bases from J, with 21 bases between. The CDR3 coding sequence is TGTGCCAGCAGTCTGCCCCCCCGAGGGGCGAGGCAGCCCCAGCATTTT. This codes for CASSLPPRGARQPQHF.

The table lists this clone with a few counts. CDR3 sequence reads: CASSGDSNQPQHF. In DNA, the CDR3 is TGTGCCAGCAGCGGGGATAGCAATCAGCCCCAGCATTTT. The chain links TRBV6-1 to TRBJ1-5; no definite D call. V lost 6 bases to trimming and J lost 0 bases, with 6 bases between them. Germline V gene data show CDR1 as MNHNS and CDR2 as SASEGT. The CDR3 length is 13 residues.

In nucleotides, the CDR3 is TGTGCCAGCAGCCGGGCCGGGACAGGGGGTCTCGAGCAGTACTTC. Translating gives CASSRAGTGGLEQYF. The chain has TRBV14 and TRBJ2-7; 11 bases line up with TRBD1. Germline assignment: CDR1 SGHDN and CDR2 FVKESK. The CDR3 loop spans 15 amino acids. The junction had 8 bases not matched to a gene; V was cut back by 4 bases and J by 6 bases. Together with reference TRBV14 and TRBJ2-7, the CDR3 gives the full variable domain: EAGVTQFPSHSVIEKGQTVTLRCDPISGHDNLYWYRRVMGKEIKFLLHFVKESKQDESGMPNNRFLAERTGGTYSTLKVQPAELEDSGVYFCASSRAGTGGLEQYFGPGTRLTVT.